This T cell receptor (beta chain) emerged from a study of neoadjuvant anti-PD-1 for oral cavity cancer. Study information: Around day 43, patients without progression received a fourth nivolumab dose before surgery. The study, taken as a whole, reports: TCR analyses covered only a few patients per response group.

Looked up from germline, CDR1 is SGHDT and CDR2 is YYEEEE. This CDR3 is built from 13 residues. V lost 4 bases to trimming and J lost 7 bases, with 14 bases between them. This clone was observed a single time. Its target is unknown. Stage II-IVA oral cavity squamous cell carcinoma was new and untreated by systemic or radiation therapy. No culture or expansion preceded analysis of these blood cells. The method was immunoSEQ multiplex PCR; TCRdb's version includes in-frame clones alone and lacks a portion of them. This sample has 14,000 or so clones; around 62% occur once, and the top ten carry about 2.9%.

This chain connects TRBV5-6 to TRBJ1-1; unclear D gene. The origin of this receptor is a person aged 40 to 85 with oral cavity squamous cell carcinoma. Sequenced material: PBMCs, taken before nivolumab (anti-PD-1) treatment. CDR3 nucleotides: TGTGCCAGCAGCCCCGCTTCGACGGGTGAAGCTTTCTTT. This translates into CASSPASTGEAFF.